Below are 5 T cell receptor beta chains sequenced from a single sample in a study of PD-1 blockade in classical Hodgkin lymphoma. Every patient relapsed after autologous stem cell transplantation, and brentuximab vedotin exposure varied. Assay: immunoSEQ multiplex PCR; the TCRdb copy retains only in-frame clones and omits some. The sample consists of around 40,000 clones, around 80% of them appearing once. This sample comprised peripheral blood mononuclear cells (PBMCs), obtained at baseline. These receptors were obtained from a human donor with classical Hodgkin lymphoma.

This clone was recorded at least ten times. The chain has TRBV5-4 and TRBJ2-7; 7 bases map to TRBD1. Germline V lookup: CDR1 SGHNT, CDR2 YYREEE (reference sequence). CDR3 length equals 16 residues. The ends lost 3 bases at V and 1 base at J; junction bases unmatched: 10. The chain's CDR3 is CASSSSLTGSSYEQYF. The CDR3 nucleotides read TGTGCCAGCAGCTCCTCCCTGACAGGGTCGTCCTACGAGCAGTACTTC.

V and J are TRBV5-6 and TRBJ2-7; tentative D call: TRBD1 (5 bases). Germline V gene lookup returns CDR1 SGHDT and CDR2 YYEEEE. The CDR3 consists of 14 residues. The V gene lost 2 bases and the J gene lost 2 bases, with 11 bases spanning the gap. CDR3 sequence reads: CASSLAGIAYEQYF. The CDR3 nucleotides read TGTGCCAGCAGCTTAGCAGGGATCGCCTACGAGCAGTACTTC.

This clone was seen just once. The V and J genes are TRBV6-6 and TRBJ2-7, with a tentative D call TRBD1 (5 bases). From germline, CDR1 is MNHNY and CDR2 SVGAGI (reference sequence). The CDR3 spans 10 residues. The V end was cut by 8 bases, the J end by 7 bases, with 9 bases between. The CDR3: CASGPGEQYF. The CDR3 DNA reads as TGTGCCAGCGGCCCAGGGGAGCAGTACTTC.

Worth noting for this clone: This CDR3 is also generated by other DNA sequences in the sample. The V call is TRBV11-1, the J call TRBJ2-5; tentatively, D is TRBD2 (5 bases). Trimming took off 5 bases at V and 2 bases at J, with 12 bases between the two ends. The CDR3 extends over 14 amino acids. Per germline, CDR1 SGHAT and CDR2 FQDESV (reference sequence). CDR3 coding DNA: TGTGCCAGCAGCAGGAGGCAGGTACAAGAGACCCAGTACTTC. Amino acids: CASSRRQVQETQYF.

The J gene is TRBJ2-1, the V gene TRBV18; 15 bases are shared with TRBD2. Unmatched junction bases numbered 0, after V lost 3 bases and J lost 6 bases. Germline values: CDR1 KGHSH, CDR2 LQKENI. This CDR3 has 15 amino acids. CDR3 in DNA: TGTGCCAGCTCACCGGGACTAGCGGGGGGCAATGAGCAGTTCTTC. This encodes CASSPGLAGGNEQFF. Supplemented by reference TRBV18 and TRBJ2-1, the full variable domain reads NAGVMQNPRHLVRRRGQEARLRCSPMKGHSHVYWYRQLPEEGLKFMVYLQKENIIDESGMPKERFSAEFPKEGPSILRIQQVVRGDSAAYFCASSPGLAGGNEQFFGPGTRLTVL.